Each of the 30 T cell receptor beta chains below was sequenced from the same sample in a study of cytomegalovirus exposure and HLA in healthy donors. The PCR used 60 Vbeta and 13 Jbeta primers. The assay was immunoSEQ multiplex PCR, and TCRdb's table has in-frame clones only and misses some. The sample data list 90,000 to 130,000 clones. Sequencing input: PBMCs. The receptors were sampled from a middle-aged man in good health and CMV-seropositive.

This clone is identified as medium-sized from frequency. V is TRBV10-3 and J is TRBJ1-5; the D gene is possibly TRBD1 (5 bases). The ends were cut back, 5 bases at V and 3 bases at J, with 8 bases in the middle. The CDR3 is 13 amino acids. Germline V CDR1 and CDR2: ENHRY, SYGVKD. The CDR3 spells CAISSRANQPQHF. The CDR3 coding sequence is TGTGCCATCAGTTCCAGGGCCAATCAGCCCCAGCATTTT.

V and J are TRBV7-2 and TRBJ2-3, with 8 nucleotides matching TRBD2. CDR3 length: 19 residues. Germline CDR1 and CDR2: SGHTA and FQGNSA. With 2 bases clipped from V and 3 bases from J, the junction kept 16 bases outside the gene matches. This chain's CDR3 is CASSLKIALAVSGTDTQYF. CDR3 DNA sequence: TGTGCCAGCAGCTTAAAAATAGCACTAGCGGTATCTGGGACAGATACGCAGTATTTT.

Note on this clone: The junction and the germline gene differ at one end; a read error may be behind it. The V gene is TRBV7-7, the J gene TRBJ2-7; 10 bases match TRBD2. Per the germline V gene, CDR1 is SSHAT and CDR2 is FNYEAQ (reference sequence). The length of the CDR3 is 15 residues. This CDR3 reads CASSFGLAGAYEQYF. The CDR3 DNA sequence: TGTGCTAGCAGCTTTGGTCTAGCGGGAGCCTACGAGCAGTACTTC.

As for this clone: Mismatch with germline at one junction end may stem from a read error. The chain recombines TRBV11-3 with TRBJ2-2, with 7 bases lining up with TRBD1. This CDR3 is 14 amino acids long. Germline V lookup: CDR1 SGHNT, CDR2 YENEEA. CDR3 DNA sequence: TGTGCCGGCAGCTCGGGACAGATTACCGGGGAGCTGTTTTTT. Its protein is CAGSSGQITGELFF.

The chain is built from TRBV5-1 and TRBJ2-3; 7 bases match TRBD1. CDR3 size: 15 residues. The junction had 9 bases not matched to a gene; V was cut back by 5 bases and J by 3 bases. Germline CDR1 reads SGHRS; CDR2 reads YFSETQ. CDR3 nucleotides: TGCGCCAGCAGGCTGGGACAGCCAGGTACAGATACGCAGTATTTT. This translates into CASRLGQPGTDTQYF.

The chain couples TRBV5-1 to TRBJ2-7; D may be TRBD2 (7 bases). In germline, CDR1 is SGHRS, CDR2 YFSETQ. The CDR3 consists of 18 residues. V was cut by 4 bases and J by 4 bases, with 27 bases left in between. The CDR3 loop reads CASSTVGGRLLGGYEQYF. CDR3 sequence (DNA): TGCGCCAGCAGCACCGTGGGGGGGCGACTGCTTGGGGGGTACGAGCAGTACTTC.

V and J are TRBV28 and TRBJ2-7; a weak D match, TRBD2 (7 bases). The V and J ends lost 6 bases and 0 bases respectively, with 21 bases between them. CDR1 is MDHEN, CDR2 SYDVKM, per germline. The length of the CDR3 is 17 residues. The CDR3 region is CASRSMWGGPLSYEQYF. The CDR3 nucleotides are TGTGCCAGCAGATCTATGTGGGGGGGCCCTCTCTCCTACGAGCAGTACTTC.

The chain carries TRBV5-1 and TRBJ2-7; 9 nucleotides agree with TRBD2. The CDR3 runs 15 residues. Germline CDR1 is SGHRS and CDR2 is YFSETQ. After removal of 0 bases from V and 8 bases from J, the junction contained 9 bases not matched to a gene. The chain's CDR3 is CASSLATSGAPKQYF. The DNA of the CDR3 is TGCGCCAGCAGCTTGGCGACTAGCGGAGCCCCGAAGCAGTACTTC.

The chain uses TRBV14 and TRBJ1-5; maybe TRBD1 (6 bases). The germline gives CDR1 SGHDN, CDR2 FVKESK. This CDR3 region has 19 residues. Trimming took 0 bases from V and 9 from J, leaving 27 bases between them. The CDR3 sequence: CASSQEMGSGHRFCGPQHF. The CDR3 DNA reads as TGTGCCAGCAGCCAAGAGATGGGTTCGGGACACCGCTTTTGTGGGCCCCAGCATTTT.

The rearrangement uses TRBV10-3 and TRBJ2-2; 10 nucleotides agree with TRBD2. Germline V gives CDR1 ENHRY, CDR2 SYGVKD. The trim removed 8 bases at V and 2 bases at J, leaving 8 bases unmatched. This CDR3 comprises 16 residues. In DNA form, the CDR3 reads TGTGCCATCCGCTTCTCTAGCGGGAGAAACACCGGGGAGCTGTTTTTT. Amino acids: CAIRFSSGRNTGELFF.

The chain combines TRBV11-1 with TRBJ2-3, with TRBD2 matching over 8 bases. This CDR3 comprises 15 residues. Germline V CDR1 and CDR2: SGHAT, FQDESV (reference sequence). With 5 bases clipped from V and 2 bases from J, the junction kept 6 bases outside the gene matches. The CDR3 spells CASSPNGRATDTQYF. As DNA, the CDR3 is TGTGCCAGCAGCCCTAACGGGAGGGCCACAGATACGCAGTATTTT.

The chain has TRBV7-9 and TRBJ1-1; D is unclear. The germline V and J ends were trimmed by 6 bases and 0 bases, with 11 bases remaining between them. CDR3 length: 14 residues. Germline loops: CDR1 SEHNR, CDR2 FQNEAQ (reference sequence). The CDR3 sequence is CASREGGMNTEAFF. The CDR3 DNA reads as TGTGCCAGCAGAGAGGGAGGGATGAACACTGAAGCTTTCTTT. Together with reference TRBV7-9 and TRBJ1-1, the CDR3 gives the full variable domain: DTGVSQNPRHKITKRGQNVTFRCDPISEHNRLYWYRQTLGQGPEFLTYFQNEAQLEKSRLLSDRFSAERPKGSFSTLEIQRTEQGDSAMYLCASREGGMNTEAFFGQGTRLTVV.

Written as DNA, the CDR3 is TGCGCCAGCAGCCAAGAACGTGCAGGCTATGGCTACACCTTC. It yields the protein CASSQERAGYGYTF. The chain uses TRBV4-1 and TRBJ1-2, with D unresolved. In germline, CDR1 is MGHRA, CDR2 YSYEKL. V lost 0 bases and J 4 bases, leaving 9 bases between the germline ends. This CDR3 is built from 14 residues.

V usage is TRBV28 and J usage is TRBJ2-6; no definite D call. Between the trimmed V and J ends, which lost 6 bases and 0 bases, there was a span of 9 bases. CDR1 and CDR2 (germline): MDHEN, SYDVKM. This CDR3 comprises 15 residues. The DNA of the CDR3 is TGTGCCAGCAGACAGCCAAGCTCTGGGGCCAACGTCCTGACTTTC. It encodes CASRQPSSGANVLTF.

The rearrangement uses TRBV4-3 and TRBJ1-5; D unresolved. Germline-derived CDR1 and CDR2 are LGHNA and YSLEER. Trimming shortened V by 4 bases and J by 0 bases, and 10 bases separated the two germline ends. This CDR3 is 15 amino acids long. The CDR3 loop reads CASSLSAGSNQPQHF. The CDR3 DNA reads TGCGCCAGCAGCCTCTCGGCAGGTAGCAATCAGCCCCAGCATTTT.

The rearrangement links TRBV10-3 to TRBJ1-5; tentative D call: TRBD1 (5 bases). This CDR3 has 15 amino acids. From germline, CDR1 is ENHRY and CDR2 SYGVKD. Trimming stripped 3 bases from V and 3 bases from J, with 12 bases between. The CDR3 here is CAISEARAPNQPQHF. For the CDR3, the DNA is TGTGCCATCAGTGAAGCCAGGGCGCCCAATCAGCCCCAGCATTTT.

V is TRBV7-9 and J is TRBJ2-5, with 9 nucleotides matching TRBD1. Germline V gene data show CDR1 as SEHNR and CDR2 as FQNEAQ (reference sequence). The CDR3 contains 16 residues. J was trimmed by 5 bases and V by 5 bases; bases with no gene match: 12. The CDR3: CASSPTGDRGGETQYF. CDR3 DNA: TGTGCCAGCAGCCCCACTGGAGACAGGGGGGGGGAGACCCAGTACTTC.

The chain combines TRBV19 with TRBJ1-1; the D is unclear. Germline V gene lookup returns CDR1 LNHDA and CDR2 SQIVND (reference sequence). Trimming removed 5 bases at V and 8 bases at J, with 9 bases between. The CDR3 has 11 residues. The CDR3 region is CASSQNSEAFF. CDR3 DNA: TGTGCCAGTAGTCAGAACAGCGAAGCTTTCTTT.

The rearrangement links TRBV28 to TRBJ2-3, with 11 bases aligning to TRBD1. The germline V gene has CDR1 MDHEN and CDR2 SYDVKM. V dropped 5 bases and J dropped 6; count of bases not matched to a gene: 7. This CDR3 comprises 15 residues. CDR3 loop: CASSPRTGGYDTQYF. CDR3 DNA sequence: TGTGCCAGCAGTCCCCGGACAGGGGGCTATGATACGCAGTATTTT.

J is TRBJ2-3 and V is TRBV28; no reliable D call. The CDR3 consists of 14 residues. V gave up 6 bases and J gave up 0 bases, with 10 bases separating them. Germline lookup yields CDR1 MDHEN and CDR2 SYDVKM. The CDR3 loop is CASRSGSSTDTQYF. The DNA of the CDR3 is TGTGCCAGCAGGTCCGGTTCCAGCACAGATACGCAGTATTTT.

As DNA, the CDR3 is TGTGCCAGCAGCTTAGATGTCGGGACAGGGTTCGTCGTCCAGTACTTC. Protein: CASSLDVGTGFVVQYF. The chain recombines TRBV11-2 with TRBJ2-5; 9 bases match TRBD1. The CDR3 contains 16 residues. V lost 0 bases and J lost 10; bases outside the gene matches: 12. Germline CDR1 and CDR2: SGHAT and FQNNGV.

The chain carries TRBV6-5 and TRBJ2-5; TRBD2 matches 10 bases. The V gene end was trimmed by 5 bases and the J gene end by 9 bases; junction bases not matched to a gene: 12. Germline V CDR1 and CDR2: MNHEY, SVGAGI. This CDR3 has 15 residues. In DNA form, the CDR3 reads TGTGCCAGCAGTATTAAGCGGGGGGGTGTTTCGGCCCAGTACTTC. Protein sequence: CASSIKRGGVSAQYF.

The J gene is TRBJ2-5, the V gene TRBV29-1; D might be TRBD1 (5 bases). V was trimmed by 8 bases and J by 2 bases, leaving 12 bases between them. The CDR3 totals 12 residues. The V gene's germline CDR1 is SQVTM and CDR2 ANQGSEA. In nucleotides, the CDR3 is TGCAGCTTCGGACACAATCAAGAGACCCAGTACTTC. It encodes CSFGHNQETQYF.

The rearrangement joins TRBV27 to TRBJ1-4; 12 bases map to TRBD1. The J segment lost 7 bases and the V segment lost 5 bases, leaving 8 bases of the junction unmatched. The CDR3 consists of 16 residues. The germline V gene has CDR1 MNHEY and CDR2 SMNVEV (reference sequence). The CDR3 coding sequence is TGTGCCAGCAGTGGGACAGGGGGCGGAAGAAGTGAAAAACTGTTTTTT. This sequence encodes CASSGTGGGRSEKLFF.

The CDR3 loop is CASRQGAVYTEAFF. The CDR3, as DNA: TGTGCCAGCCGACAGGGGGCCGTATACACTGAAGCTTTCTTT. The chain couples TRBV28 to TRBJ1-1, with 10 bases aligning to TRBD1. Trimming removed 8 bases from V and 3 bases from J; junction bases left unmatched: 6. CDR1 is MDHEN, CDR2 SYDVKM, per germline. The CDR3 has 14 amino acids. Complete variable domain (other parts from reference TRBV28 and TRBJ1-1): DVKVTQSSRYLVKRTGEKVFLECVQDMDHENMFWYRQDPGLGLRLIYFSYDVKMKEKGDIPEGYSVSREKKERFSLILESASTNQTSMYLCASRQGAVYTEAFFGQGTRLTVV.

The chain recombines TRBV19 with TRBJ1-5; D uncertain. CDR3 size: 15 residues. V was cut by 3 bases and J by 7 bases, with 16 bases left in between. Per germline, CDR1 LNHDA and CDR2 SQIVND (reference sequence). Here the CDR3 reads CASSMGSWLRQPQHF. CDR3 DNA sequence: TGTGCCAGTAGTATGGGGAGTTGGCTTAGGCAGCCCCAGCATTTT.

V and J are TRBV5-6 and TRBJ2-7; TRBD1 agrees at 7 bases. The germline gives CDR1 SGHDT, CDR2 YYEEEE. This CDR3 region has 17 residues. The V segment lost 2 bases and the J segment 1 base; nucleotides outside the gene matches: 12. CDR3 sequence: CASSFFPDRPSSYEQYF. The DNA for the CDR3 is TGTGCCAGCAGCTTCTTCCCGGACAGGCCTTCATCCTACGAGCAGTACTTC.

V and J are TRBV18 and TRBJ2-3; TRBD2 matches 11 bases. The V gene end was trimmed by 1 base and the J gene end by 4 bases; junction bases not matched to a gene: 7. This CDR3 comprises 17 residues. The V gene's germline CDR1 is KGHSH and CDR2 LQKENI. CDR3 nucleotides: TGTGCCAGCTCACCACGTAGCGGGAGGGCCGGGGCAGATACGCAGTATTTT. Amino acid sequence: CASSPRSGRAGADTQYF.

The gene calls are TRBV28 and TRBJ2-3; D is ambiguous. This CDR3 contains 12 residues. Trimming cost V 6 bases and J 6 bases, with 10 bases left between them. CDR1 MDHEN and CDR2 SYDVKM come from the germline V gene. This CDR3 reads CASSPLWDTQYF. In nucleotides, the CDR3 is TGTGCCAGCAGCCCACTGTGGGATACGCAGTATTTT. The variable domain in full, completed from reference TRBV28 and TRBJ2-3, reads DVKVTQSSRYLVKRTGEKVFLECVQDMDHENMFWYRQDPGLGLRLIYFSYDVKMKEKGDIPEGYSVSREKKERFSLILESASTNQTSMYLCASSPLWDTQYFGPGTRLTVL.

For the CDR3, the DNA is TGTGCCAGCAGCTTAGATTCGGACAGGGGGGCTCTCTCCTACGAGCAGTACTTC. This sequence encodes CASSLDSDRGALSYEQYF. The J gene is TRBJ2-7, the V gene TRBV11-2, with 10 positions matching TRBD1. Germline V gives CDR1 SGHAT, CDR2 FQNNGV. This CDR3 has 18 residues. With V trimmed by 0 bases and J by 0 bases, 8 bases remained unmatched.